This TCR beta chain comes out of a study of blood T cell repertoires in COVID-19. At the level of the study: From the United States, Italy and Spain came samples of acute and convalescent COVID-19. PBMCs, B-cell-depleted T cells, or T cells provided the cDNA or gDNA that made up the material.

Per the germline V gene, CDR1 is KGHSH and CDR2 is LQKENI. This CDR3 spans 16 amino acids. V lost 2 bases, J lost 5 bases, and 8 bases stayed unmatched. This clone was seen only once. In the source study's methods: From reference gene primer amplification, estimates of nucleated cell counts were derived. Here immunoSEQ multiplex PCR was the method, and the copy in TCRdb shows in-frame clones only, minus some. That table is the source of V, J and clone size, and D and trimming were worked out from the DNA. The repertoire holds approximately 350,000 clones, with over 70% as singletons. Seattle-derived patients entered the study during active infection and were followed longitudinally.

Material for sequencing was peripheral blood. This sequence joins TRBV18 and TRBJ2-7; 11 nucleotides match TRBD2. The clonotype comes from a woman aged 50 to 60 with COVID-19, enrolled during active disease. The CDR3, as DNA: TGTGCCAGCTCACCAACGGGACTAGCGGCAGTCAACGAGCAGTACTTC. Residues: CASSPTGLAAVNEQYF.